This T cell receptor (beta chain) emerged from a study of T cell responses to AZD1222 COVID-19 vaccine. TCRdb's copy holds only in-frame clones and misses some; the assay was immunoSEQ multiplex PCR. Here the sample spans approximately 43,000 clones, roughly 88% being singletons. Findings and caveats of the study: Among those given AZD1222, only five to seven were seropositive at baseline.

The CDR3 runs 14 residues. V was cut by 5 bases and J by 6 bases, with 17 bases left in between. The germline V gene encodes CDR1 MDHEN and CDR2 SYDVKM. This clone occurred a few times. Antigen: not known. The TCR was taken from an adult who received the AZD1222 COVID-19 vaccine. The chain joins TRBV28 to TRBJ2-7; D possibly corresponds to TRBD2 (6 bases). Specimen: peripheral blood, collected 28 days after the second AZD1222 dose. The CDR3 DNA reads as TGTGCCAGCAGTCAATCAGGAGGGGCCCTCGAGCAGTACTTC. Encoded protein: CASSQSGGALEQYF. The whole variable domain, remainder taken from reference TRBV28 and TRBJ2-7, is DVKVTQSSRYLVKRTGEKVFLECVQDMDHENMFWYRQDPGLGLRLIYFSYDVKMKEKGDIPEGYSVSREKKERFSLILESASTNQTSMYLCASSQSGGALEQYFGPGTRLTVT.